This T cell receptor (beta chain) was retrieved from a study of blood T cell repertoires in COVID-19. Study background: COVID-19 samples from acute and convalescent phases originated in the United States, Italy and Spain. The analysed material was cDNA or gDNA that came from T cells, B-cell-depleted T cells, or PBMCs.

CDR1 GTSNPN and CDR2 SVGIG come from the germline V gene (reference sequence). The CDR3 has 14 amino acids. Trimming left V 4 bases short and J 1 base short, with 11 bases between. Repertoires were generated with immunoSEQ multiplex PCR, while TCRdb's copy carries only in-frame clones and drops some. The data show 200,000 to 250,000 clones, roughly 90% seen once. This chain uses TRBV30 with TRBJ2-1, with D possibly matching TRBD1 (6 bases). The clonotype was recovered from a man aged 30 to 45 who had been exposed to COVID-19. Sample: PBMCs or T cells enriched from blood (not recorded which). CDR3 nucleotides: TGTGCCTGGACCGAAGGGGGTTCCTACAATGAGCAGTTCTTC. Translated, it gives CAWTEGGSYNEQFF.